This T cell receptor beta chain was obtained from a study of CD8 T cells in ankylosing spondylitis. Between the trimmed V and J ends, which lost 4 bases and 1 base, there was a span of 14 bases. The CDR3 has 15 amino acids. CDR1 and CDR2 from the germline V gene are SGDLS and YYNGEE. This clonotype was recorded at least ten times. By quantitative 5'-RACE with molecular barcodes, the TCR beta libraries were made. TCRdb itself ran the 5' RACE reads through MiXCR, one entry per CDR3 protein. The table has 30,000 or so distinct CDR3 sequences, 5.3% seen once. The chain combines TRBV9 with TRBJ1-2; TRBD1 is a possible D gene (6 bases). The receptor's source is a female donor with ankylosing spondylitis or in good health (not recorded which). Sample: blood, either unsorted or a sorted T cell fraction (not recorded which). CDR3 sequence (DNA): TGTGCCAGCAGCTTTCCGGAACAGGGTAACTATGGCTACACCTTC. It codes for CASSFPEQGNYGYTF.